This T cell receptor (beta chain) was documented in a study of blood T cells in healthy people across ages. Peripheral blood samples of roughly 10 milliliters were drawn from each donor. The CDR3 consists of 16 residues. Germline values: CDR1 DFQATT, CDR2 SNEGSKA (reference sequence). V was trimmed by 0 bases and J by 1 base, leaving 12 bases between them. Study results and caveats: Diversity was estimated from one million T cells, and these estimates were considered underestimates. Roughly linear declines in TCR beta diversity per million T cells occurred with age.

This clonotype has more than one count but fewer than ten. The antigen is undetermined. Alongside a J-beta primer mix, a sample-barcoded 5' primer served in a second PCR lasting about 6 to 12 cycles. TCRdb itself ran the 5' RACE reads through MiXCR, one entry per CDR3 protein. Counted here are hundreds of thousands of distinct CDR3 sequences, 35% to 40% occurring once; the ten biggest clones make up about an eighth. What was sequenced was blood. The chain joins TRBV20-1 to TRBJ2-2; unclear D gene. This clonotype was obtained from a man younger than 30 in good health. The CDR3 DNA reads TGCAGTGCTAGAGACCCGTCGCCAGTGAACACCGGGGAGCTGTTTTTT. This codes for CSARDPSPVNTGELFF.